The 2 T cell receptor beta chains listed next were all sequenced from one sample in a study of T-cell memory formation after mild COVID-19. Via MiXCR, TCRdb re-called the 5' RACE reads, giving one row per CDR3 protein. The sample comprises 300,000 to 400,000 distinct CDR3 sequences, under 15% of which are singletons, and around a fifth rests with the top ten. Source material: PBMCs or a T cell subset sorted from them (not recorded which). Source of these receptors: a man aged 18 to 30 who had mild COVID-19 (a few samples of this study predate the infection). Cell type and time point are not known.

This clonotype has a count of ten or more. The chain employs TRBV3-1 and TRBJ2-1; 12 nucleotides align to TRBD2. Germline CDR1 reads LGHDT; CDR2 reads YNNKEL (reference sequence). There are 17 residues in the CDR3. Germline trimming cut 3 bases from V and 5 bases from J; bases unmatched to any gene: 8. The CDR3 loop is CASSHGLAGSADNEQFF. DNA for the CDR3: TGTGCCAGCAGCCACGGACTAGCGGGGAGCGCGGACAATGAGCAGTTCTTC.

This clonotype appeared a few times. For the CDR3, the DNA is TGCGCCAGCAGCTCGGGACAGGGCGCCGAAAAACTGTTTTTT. Residues: CASSSGQGAEKLFF. The V call is TRBV5-1, the J call TRBJ1-4; TRBD1 aligns across 9 bases. CDR1 and CDR2 from the germline V gene are SGHRS and YFSETQ. With 3 bases clipped from V and 8 bases from J, the junction kept 5 bases outside the gene matches. This CDR3 has 14 amino acids.